The present TCR beta chain was sequenced within a study of CD8 T cells in ankylosing spondylitis. TCRdb called the 5' RACE reads again in MiXCR, with one record for every CDR3 protein. The data hold 200,000 to 250,000 distinct CDR3 sequences, with 8% to 11% observed a single time. With V trimmed by 5 bases and J by 4 bases, 7 bases remained unmatched. CDR1 is SEHNR and CDR2 is FQNEAQ in the germline V gene (reference sequence). The CDR3 has 14 amino acids. This clonotype appeared many times. The chain recombines TRBV7-9 with TRBJ1-2; 7 bases agree with TRBD1. The receptor's source is a male donor with ankylosing spondylitis or in good health (not recorded which). The sequenced sample was blood, either unsorted or a sorted T cell fraction (not recorded which). The CDR3 DNA reads TGTGCCAGCAGCCCGGGGACAGCTGGCTATGGCTACACCTTC. This codes for CASSPGTAGYGYTF. The complete variable domain, with remaining parts taken from reference TRBV7-9 and TRBJ1-2, reads DTGVSQNPRHKITKRGQNVTFRCDPISEHNRLYWYRQTLGQGPEFLTYFQNEAQLEKSRLLSDRFSAERPKGSFSTLEIQRTEQGDSAMYLCASSPGTAGYGYTFGSGTRLTVV.